The 5 T cell receptor beta chains in this list originate from one sample, sequenced in a study of shared clonotypes between healthy human individuals. Profiled with immunoSEQ multiplex PCR; TCRdb holds only in-frame clones, not every one. This table holds 600,000 to 800,000 clones, 72% found once. Input material: memory CD4+ T cells sorted from blood. The subset: CD45RA-negative fraction. These receptors were obtained from a woman aged 30 to 39 in good health.

This clone was seen a few times. The V and J genes are TRBV30 and TRBJ2-1, with TRBD2 matching over 11 bases. The junction had 12 bases not matched to a gene; V was cut back by 5 bases and J by 6 bases. The CDR3 spans 16 residues. CDR1 is GTSNPN, CDR2 SVGIG, per germline (reference sequence). CDR3 DNA: TGTGCCTGGCAAACTAGCGGGAGTGGGCGCGCCAATGAGCAGTTCTTC. Protein product: CAWQTSGSGRANEQFF.

The chain combines TRBV28 with TRBJ2-2; no definite D call. This CDR3 comprises 17 residues. The V end was cut by 5 bases, the J end by 1 base, with 17 bases between. From germline, CDR1 is MDHEN and CDR2 SYDVKM. CDR3 sequence reads: CASSTSLTLKNTGELFF. The CDR3 nucleotides read TGTGCCAGCAGTACAAGCCTCACTCTTAAGAACACCGGGGAGCTGTTTTTT.

V usage is TRBV7-2 and J usage is TRBJ2-1; 7 positions agree with TRBD2. The CDR3 is 14 amino acids. Germline loops: CDR1 SGHTA, CDR2 FQGNSA. V lost 5 bases, J lost 7 bases, and 8 bases stayed unmatched. The DNA for the CDR3 is TGTGCCAGCAGCCCTACTAGCGCCCAGAATGAGCAGTTCTTC. Its protein is CASSPTSAQNEQFF.

This chain joins TRBV18 and TRBJ1-1, with D uncertain. The V end lost 3 bases, the J end lost 1 base, and 9 bases lay between the germline ends. The CDR3 spans 14 residues. In germline, CDR1 is KGHSH, CDR2 LQKENI. Here the CDR3 DNA reads TGTGCCAGCTCACCCGAGGCGTCGAACACTGAAGCTTTCTTT. It is translated as CASSPEASNTEAFF.

V and J are TRBV7-9 and TRBJ2-1, with D uncertain. The V gene lost 3 bases and the J gene lost 0 bases, with 12 bases spanning the gap. Germline loops: CDR1 SEHNR, CDR2 FQNEAQ (reference sequence). The CDR3 covers 16 residues. For the CDR3, the DNA is TGTGCCAGCAGCTTCTTTGTCAAAACCTCCTACAATGAGCAGTTCTTC. This codes for CASSFFVKTSYNEQFF.